The next 18 T cell receptor beta chains were all read from a single sample in a study of blood T cell repertoires in COVID-19. Profiled with immunoSEQ multiplex PCR; TCRdb holds only in-frame clones, not every one. The data show under 500,000 clones, nearly 90% seen once. Material: PBMCs or T cells enriched from blood (not recorded which). These receptors were collected from a young woman with acute COVID-19.

The gene calls are TRBV5-1 and TRBJ2-7, with 13 bases fitting TRBD2. The CDR3 sequence is 16 residues long. Trimming cost V 3 bases and J 7 bases; bases outside gene matches: 10. In germline, CDR1 is SGHRS, CDR2 YFSETQ. DNA for the CDR3: TGCGCCAGCAGCTCCCGGAGGACTAGCGGGAGTGAAGAGCAGTACTTC. This encodes CASSSRRTSGSEEQYF.

This clone occurred a few times. This chain links TRBV7-9 with TRBJ1-5, with TRBD1 matching over 10 bases. This CDR3 contains 16 residues. The J segment lost 2 bases and the V segment lost 2 bases, leaving 3 bases of the junction unmatched. Germline V gene data show CDR1 as SEHNR and CDR2 as FQNEAQ (reference sequence). The CDR3 sequence is CASSLLGTGGNQPQHF. The CDR3 DNA reads as TGTGCCAGCAGCTTACTCGGGACAGGGGGCAATCAGCCCCAGCATTTT.

The sample holds one count of this clone. V and J are TRBV12-2 and TRBJ2-3; the table names TRBD2, a call not compared with the DNA. TRBV12-2 corresponds to a pseudogene. The CDR3 contains 15 residues. CDR3 amino acids: CASRLSGQITDTQYF. Written as DNA, the CDR3 is TGTGCAAGTCGCTTGAGCGGGCAAATCACAGATACGCAGTATTTT.

V usage is TRBV7-2 and J usage is TRBJ2-6; 7 nucleotides agree with TRBD1. The trim removed 5 bases at V and 0 bases at J, leaving 13 bases unmatched. The CDR3 has 19 residues. Germline CDR1 and CDR2: SGHTA and FQGNSA. The CDR3 coding sequence is TGTGCCAGCAGCCTCCCCCCCGGGACAGCTTCCTCTGGGGCCAACGTCCTGACTTTC. It specifies CASSLPPGTASSGANVLTF.

The chain is built from TRBV19 and TRBJ2-1; possibly TRBD1 for D (5 bases). The CDR3 loop spans 15 amino acids. Trimming left V 3 bases short and J 6 bases short, with 15 bases between. The V gene's germline CDR1 is LNHDA and CDR2 SQIVND (reference sequence). CDR3 protein: CASSINTHQGNEQFF. CDR3 in DNA: TGTGCCAGTAGTATTAACACTCATCAGGGCAATGAGCAGTTCTTC.

This clone was observed a single time. J is TRBJ2-1 and V is TRBV6-2 or TRBV6-3, with TRBD2 matching 7 bases. The junction had 11 bases not matched to a gene; V was cut back by 5 bases and J by 10 bases. CDR1 MNHEY and CDR2 SVGEGT come from the germline V gene. This CDR3 has 14 amino acids. The CDR3 nucleotides read TGTGCCAGCAGTCGATCTAGCGGAGAGGGAGAGCAGTTCTTC. It codes for CASSRSSGEGEQFF.

The V and J genes are TRBV7-2 and TRBJ2-7, with 9 bases identical to TRBD1. Germline values: CDR1 SGHTA, CDR2 FQGNSA. J gave up 5 bases and V 7 bases, and 15 bases lay outside the gene matches. CDR3 size: 16 residues. The CDR3 is CASNPNPGQGTHEQYF. The CDR3 DNA sequence: TGTGCCAGCAACCCCAACCCGGGACAGGGTACCCACGAGCAGTACTTC.

V usage is TRBV29-1 and J usage is TRBJ2-1; D not resolved. Germline V CDR1 and CDR2: SQVTM, ANQGSEA. V was clipped by 4 bases and J by 9 bases, with 13 bases between them. The CDR3 has 12 amino acids. CDR3 protein: CSVGAEYSEQFF. DNA of the CDR3: TGCAGCGTTGGGGCTGAGTATAGTGAGCAGTTCTTC.

The J gene is TRBJ1-2, the V gene TRBV4-3; TRBD1 is a possible D gene (6 bases). The CDR3 covers 15 residues. V was clipped by 0 bases and J by 7 bases, with 15 bases between them. Germline CDR1 LGHNA, CDR2 YSLEER. Here the CDR3 DNA reads TGCGCCAGCAGCCAAGATCCGGGGGGCATCGGTGGCTACACCTTC. Translation gives CASSQDPGGIGGYTF.

This clone came up once. The chain uses TRBV7-6 and TRBJ1-1; possibly TRBD1 for D (6 bases). V was cut by 5 bases and J by 1 base, with 23 bases left in between. Germline CDR1 SGHVS, CDR2 FNYEAQ. This CDR3 is built from 18 residues. In nucleotides, the CDR3 is TGTGCCAGCAGCCCAATCCTACTACCGGACAGCCAGAACACTGAAGCTTTCTTT. Translated, it gives CASSPILLPDSQNTEAFF. Together with reference TRBV7-6 and TRBJ1-1, the CDR3 gives the full variable domain: GAGVSQSPRYKVTKRGQDVALRCDPISGHVSLYWYRQALGQGPEFLTYFNYEAQQDKSGLPNDRFSAERPEGSISTLTIQRTEQRDSAMYRCASSPILLPDSQNTEAFFGQGTRLTVV.

This clone was seen once. The junction does not match germline at one end; this may be a read error. This CDR3 reads CASGTRLADFF. DNA for the CDR3: TGTGCCAGCGGCACCCGGCTAGCGGATTTTTTC. The chain combines TRBV28 with TRBJ2-7; TRBD2 agrees at 7 bases. This CDR3 spans 11 amino acids. The germline gives CDR1 MDHEN, CDR2 SYDVKM.

The V and J genes are TRBV27 and TRBJ1-1, with D unclear. The CDR3 consists of 13 residues. Germline assignment: CDR1 MNHEY and CDR2 SMNVEV (reference sequence). V was pared by 2 bases and J by 3 bases, with 7 bases between. The CDR3 bases are TGTGCCAGCAGTTTAGTAGGAGACACTGAAGCTTTCTTT. As protein: CASSLVGDTEAFF.

This clone was seen a single time. The chain uses TRBV3-1 (or the pseudogene TRBV3-2) and TRBJ2-7; D is perhaps TRBD2 (6 bases). Germline V lookup: CDR1 LGHDT, CDR2 YNNKEL (reference sequence). CDR3 length equals 17 residues. Trimming cost V 3 bases and J 9 bases, with 27 bases left between them. The CDR3 protein is CASSHHSGAGSTRGQYF. The CDR3 DNA reads as TGTGCCAGCAGCCACCACTCTGGGGCGGGAAGTACCCGGGGGCAGTACTTC.

The rearrangement joins TRBV27 to TRBJ2-3, with 9 bases fitting TRBD2. V lost 5 bases, J lost 5 bases, and 8 bases stayed unmatched. This CDR3 comprises 15 residues. Looked up from germline, CDR1 is MNHEY and CDR2 is SMNVEV (reference sequence). DNA of the CDR3: TGTGCCAGCAGTCCTTTAGCGGGAGTAGAAGATACGCAGTATTTT. This sequence encodes CASSPLAGVEDTQYF.

The V call is TRBV5-4, the J call TRBJ1-2, with 7 bases identical to TRBD1. Germline V gene sequence: CDR1 SGHNT, CDR2 YYREEE (reference sequence). With V trimmed by 7 bases and J by 0 bases, 15 bases remained unmatched. There are 17 residues in the CDR3. The CDR3 DNA reads TGTGCCAGCGTTAAAGGGGGCGCGGTCCCAGCTAACTATGGCTACACCTTC. Residues: CASVKGGAVPANYGYTF.

This rearrangement joins TRBV4-1 to TRBJ1-4, with 8 bases matching TRBD1. The CDR3 is 16 amino acids. Germline loops: CDR1 MGHRA, CDR2 YSYEKL. Trimming removed 0 bases from V and 7 bases from J; junction bases left unmatched: 7. In DNA form, the CDR3 reads TGCGCCAGCAGCCAAGAGACAGGACAGGGCTCTGAAAAACTGTTTTTT. Protein product: CASSQETGQGSEKLFF.

This clone was picked up one time. Within the sample, other DNA sequences also encode this same CDR3. This chain connects TRBV11-2 to TRBJ1-1; TRBD1 aligns across 8 bases. CDR3 length: 14 residues. V lost 3 bases to trimming and J lost 1 base; unmatched junction nucleotides: 1. Germline V gene sequence: CDR1 SGHAT, CDR2 FQNNGV. CDR3 coding DNA: TGTGCCAGCAGCTTGGGACAGGCGAACACTGAAGCTTTCTTT. Amino acid sequence: CASSLGQANTEAFF. The full variable domain, with the rest looked up from reference TRBV11-2 and TRBJ1-1, is EAGVAQSPRYKIIEKRQSVAFWCNPISGHATLYWYQQILGQGPKLLIQFQNNGVVDDSQLPKDRFSAERLKGVDSTLKIQPAKLEDSAVYLCASSLGQANTEAFFGQGTRLTVV.

The rearrangement links TRBV3-1 (or the pseudogene TRBV3-2) to TRBJ2-2; D unclear. Germline lookup yields CDR1 LGHDT and CDR2 YNNKEL (reference sequence). The CDR3 totals 14 residues. Trimming removed 0 bases from V and 6 bases from J, with 8 bases in between. The CDR3: CASSQDSSAGELFF. The CDR3 coding sequence is TGTGCCAGCAGCCAAGACTCATCGGCCGGGGAGCTGTTTTTT.